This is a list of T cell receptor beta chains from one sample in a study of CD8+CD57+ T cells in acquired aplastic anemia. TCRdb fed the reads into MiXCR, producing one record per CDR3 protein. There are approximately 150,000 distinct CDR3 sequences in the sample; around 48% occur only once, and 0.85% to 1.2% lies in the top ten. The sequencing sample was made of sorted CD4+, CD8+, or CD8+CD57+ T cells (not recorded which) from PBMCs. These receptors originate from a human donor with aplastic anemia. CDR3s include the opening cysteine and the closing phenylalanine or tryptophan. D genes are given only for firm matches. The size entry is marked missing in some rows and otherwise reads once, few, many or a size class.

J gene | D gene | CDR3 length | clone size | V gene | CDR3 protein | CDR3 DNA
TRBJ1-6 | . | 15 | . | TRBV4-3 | CASSQDGGNRSPLHF | TGCGCCAGCAGCCAAGATGGAGGGAATCGCTCACCCCTCCACTTT
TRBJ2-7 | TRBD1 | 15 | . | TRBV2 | CASSAGTGVSYEQYF | TGTGCCAGCAGTGCCGGGACAGGGGTTTCCTACGAGCAGTACTTC
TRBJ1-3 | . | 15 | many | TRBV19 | CASSITRRSGNTIYF | TGTGCCAGTAGTATAACTAGACGCTCTGGAAACACCATATATTTT
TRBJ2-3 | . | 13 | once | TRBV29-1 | CSSRPGTTDTQYF | TGCAGCAGTCGACCGGGGACCACAGATACGCAGTATTTT
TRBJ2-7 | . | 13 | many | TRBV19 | CASSKTVSYEQYF | TGTGCCAGTAGTAAGACAGTCTCCTACGAGCAGTACTTC
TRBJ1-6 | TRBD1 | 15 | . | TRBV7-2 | CASSQAQGGISPLHF | TGTGCCAGCAGCCAAGCGCAGGGGGGAATATCACCCCTCCACTTT
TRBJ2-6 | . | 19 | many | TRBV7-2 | CASSLEGRAIISGANVLTF | TGTGCCAGCAGCTTAGAGGGGCGAGCTATTATCTCTGGGGCCAACGTCCTGACTTTC
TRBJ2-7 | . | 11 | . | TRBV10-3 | CARGYRYEQYF | TGTGCCCGAGGATACCGCTACGAGCAGTACTTC
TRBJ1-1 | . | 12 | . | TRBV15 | CATSRAWTEAFF | TGTGCCACCAGCAGAGCCTGGACTGAAGCTTTCTTT
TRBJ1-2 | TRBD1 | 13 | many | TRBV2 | CASSRQGNYGYTF | TGTGCCAGCAGTCGACAGGGAAACTATGGCTACACCTTC
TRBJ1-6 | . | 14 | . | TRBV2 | CASSDRGRDSPLHF | TGTGCCAGCAGTGATAGGGGTCGGGATTCACCCCTCCACTTT
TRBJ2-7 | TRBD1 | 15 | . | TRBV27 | CASSYKGQGEYEQYF | TGTGCCAGCAGTTACAAGGGACAGGGGGAGTACGAGCAGTACTTC
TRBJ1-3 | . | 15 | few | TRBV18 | CASSPTEAAGNTIYF | TGTGCCAGCTCTCCTACGGAGGCAGCTGGAAACACCATATATTTT
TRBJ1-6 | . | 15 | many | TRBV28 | CASRHRRSWESPLHF | TGTGCCAGCAGACACAGGCGGTCGTGGGAATCACCCCTCCACTTT
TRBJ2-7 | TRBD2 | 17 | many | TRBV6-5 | CASRRESSGGYAYEQYF | TGTGCCAGCAGGAGAGAGTCTAGCGGGGGGTACGCCTACGAGCAGTACTTC
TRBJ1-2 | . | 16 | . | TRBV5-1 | CASSLRPGTGTSGYTF | TGCGCCAGCAGCTTGCGTCCCGGGACGGGGACCAGTGGCTACACCTTC
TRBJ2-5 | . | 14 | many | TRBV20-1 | CSARMDSFQETQYF | TGCAGTGCTAGGATGGACAGTTTTCAAGAGACCCAGTACTTC
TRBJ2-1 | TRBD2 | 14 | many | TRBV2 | CARGRAGGPGEQFF | TGTGCCAGGGGGCGAGCGGGGGGGCCTGGTGAGCAGTTCTTC
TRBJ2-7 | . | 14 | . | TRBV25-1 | CASSESRGFDEQYF | TGTGCCAGCAGTGAATCGAGGGGATTTGACGAGCAGTACTTC
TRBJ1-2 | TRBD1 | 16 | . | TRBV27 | CASRVPGGDVGDGYTF | TGTGCCAGCCGAGTGCCAGGGGGCGATGTAGGAGATGGCTACACCTTC